The entry that follows covers one T cell receptor beta chain sequence. There are many counts of this clonotype. Its antigen is unknown. No quality values exist for individual bases; no much larger clone is one base distant. The data were taken from a study of T cells in Graves' hyperthyroidism and ophthalmopathy (dated by TCRdb to the late 2010s). A note on the overall study: Peripheral blood was sampled at the time of initial diagnosis, prior to any treatment. A discovery cohort of about a hundred patients, roughly 45 with Graves' ophthalmopathy and 57 with stable Graves' hyperthyroidism, was used to find distinguishing TCR V-J signatures. Whether ophthalmopathy could be predicted prospectively was tested in an independent validation cohort made up of fewer than 20 hyperthyroidism patients plus 17 patients who later progressed to ophthalmopathy. The roughly 100 discovery patients were randomly divided into training and test sets at a 7:3 ratio. Thyroid tissue and blood T-cell repertoires from about six Graves' hyperthyroidism patients were also compared in the study. Once sampling was done, hyperthyroidism patients were given methimazole at a starting dose of 30 mg daily, whereas ophthalmopathy patients were given high-dose intravenous methylprednisolone. The paper reports TCR Vbeta CDR3 sequencing of 135 peripheral blood samples: some 41 ophthalmopathy, approximately 74 hyperthyroidism and approximately 17 progressor patients.

Its CDR3 holds 16 amino acids, cysteine through phenylalanine. Solely the CDR3 DNA is kept, with 48 bases framed from the first base. Trimming takes 5 bases off V and 7 bases off J; junction bases not matched to a gene: 12. The CDR1 and CDR2 encoded by the germline V gene are MDHEN and SYDVKM. Amplification of TCR beta CDR3 regions was carried out from RNA transcripts. For the first round of RT-PCR on the TCR CDR3, the HTBI primer set was used together with the Qiagen OneStep RT-PCR kit. Libraries were constructed in a second round of multiplex PCR, after which size selection and purification were performed. Sequencing of the libraries was done on an Illumina HiSeq2000 using paired-end 100 bp reads. Under the source paper's analysis protocol: Raw data were processed with SOAPnuke, discarding reads with adapters, uncalled bases, mean Phred below 15, or no exact constant-primer or identifier match. High-quality paired reads were merged using COPE v1.2.5, and each unique nucleotide sequence was defined as a clonotype. MiTCR v1.1 was used to align clonotypes to the IMGT TRBV, TRBD and TRBJ reference segments. The analysis included only V-J combinations with a frequency above 0.0001, which together covered roughly 99% of the repertoires. The TCS score was defined as the ratio of F50 (clonal expansion) to E x V (chaos), calculated using BLOSUM62-based TCRdist between CDR3 peptides within each V-J. Welch's t-statistics and random forest reduced 500 to 650 V-J features to 10 to 15, which were used in a naive Bayes classifier (R e1071). Using fastp at Q25 and MiXCR, TCRdb reprocessed the public reads and kept productive beta chains. Every CDR3 protein is listed once, alongside the most common genes and DNA of its rows. The V and J calls shown here were made by TCRdb, not taken from the authors' results. This sample lists over 450,000 distinct CDR3 sequences; roughly 17% were detected once. The ten largest clones take up 17% of the sample.

Findings and caveats that apply to the study as a whole: A 13 V-J signature model separated ophthalmopathy from stable hyperthyroidism, with approximately 86% sensitivity and roughly 82% specificity in cross-validation and 80%/75% in testing. In validation, the model predicted progression to ophthalmopathy a median of around 6.5 months before onset, with roughly 70% sensitivity and about 75% specificity. Blood samples also contained most of the expanded thyroid clonotypes (frequency above 0.001), which suggests that blood repertoires may reflect thyroid immune responses. Sample size was not statistically predetermined, and investigators were not blinded to group allocation.

In the ophthalmopathy patients, disease was moderately to severely active, with a Clinical Activity Score of 3 or more, a NOSPECS grade of 4 or more, and a duration of less than 3 months. Patients with uncontrolled infections, other autoimmune diseases, pregnancy or lactation were excluded. Diagnoses were established on the basis of clinical symptoms, serum thyroxine and TRAb, thyroid ultrasound, and orbital computed tomography. PBMCs were separated from under 11 ml of fresh peripheral blood using Ficoll-Paque density gradient centrifugation. Total RNA was extracted using Trizol reagent, and RNA quality was assessed on an Agilent 2100 Bioanalyzer.

Source material: blood. The sequence derives from a woman under 30 with Graves' ophthalmopathy. The chain joins TRBV28 to TRBJ2-1; 9 bases in between match TRBD1. The CDR3 region reads CASSGQGIRGGNEQFF. The DNA reads as follows: TGTGCCAGCAGTGGACAGGGGATTAGAGGGGGAAATGAGCAGTTCTTC.